What follows describes a single T cell receptor (beta chain). The antigen remains unidentified. If patients had autoimmune disease history or systemic immunosuppression, they were excluded. Sampled blood was obtained at baseline, cycle 4 day 1, and cycle 7 day 1. Sequencing used immunoSEQ multiplex PCR; TCRdb keeps in-frame clones, though not all of them. The table lists several thousand clones, roughly 73% of them singletons. These data belong to a study of OX40 agonist ivuxolimab in advanced cancers. Looking at the study overall: The diagnoses of dose-escalation patients were hepatocellular carcinoma, melanoma, renal cell or head and neck cancer.

Study-level points and caveats: Individuals who were partial responders at 0.1-3.0 mg/kg had clonal expansion that ranked among the lowest.

Germline lookup yields CDR1 LNHDA and CDR2 SQIVND (reference sequence). The V and J ends lost 5 bases and 4 bases, in that order; junction bases with no gene match: 11. The CDR3 is 16 residues long. The J gene is TRBJ2-3, the V gene TRBV19; 8 nucleotides align to TRBD1. The sequence came from an adult with an advanced solid tumor such as melanoma, head and neck, liver or kidney cancer. The sequencing here drew on CD4+ or CD8+ T cells sorted from blood, taken in a trial of the OX40 agonist ivuxolimab. CDR3 nucleotide sequence: TGTGCCAGTAGTCGGCCCCAGACAGGGGAGGCAGATACGCAGTATTTT. Translation: CASSRPQTGEADTQYF.